This paragraph covers one T cell receptor beta chain sequence. Germline CDR1 and CDR2: SGHKS and YYEKEE (reference sequence). CDR3 length: 14 residues. Trimming stripped 4 bases from V and 2 bases from J, with 10 bases between. The data were obtained in a study of control samples from healthy donors and cancer patients. Only in-frame clones appear in the TCRdb table, and some are missing; sequencing was by immunoSEQ multiplex PCR. The sample yields 50,000 or so clones, 80% seen once. The chain recombines TRBV5-5 with TRBJ1-3; no firm D call. This receptor was taken from a man between 70 and 80 years old in good health. What was sequenced was blood. The CDR3 DNA follows: TGTGCCAGCAGCCTCGCATGGACTGGAAACACCATATATTTT. It is translated as CASSLAWTGNTIYF.